The sequence of this TCR beta chain was determined in a study of blood T cell repertoires in COVID-19. Study context: Sources were T cells, B-cell-depleted T cells, or PBMCs; the material itself was cDNA or gDNA.

The CDR3 sequence is 13 residues long. Losses at the gene ends were 6 bases for V and 5 bases for J; bases not matched to a gene: 3. CDR1 and CDR2 from the germline V gene are SNHLY and FYNNEI. Data came from immunoSEQ multiplex PCR; TCRdb stores just in-frame clones and leaves some out. Altogether a few hundred thousand clones are present, about 88% being singletons, with the ten largest covering around 4.1%. Living in 25 or so US areas, the participants were between about 18 and 100 years of age. Categorization into cohorts depended on clinical history that participants reported. This receptor was taken from a man younger than 40 with acute COVID-19. The gene calls are TRBV2 and TRBJ2-5; 10 bases align to TRBD2. The source material was PBMCs or T cells enriched from blood (not recorded which). The DNA for the CDR3 is TGTGCCAGCAGCCCGGGACTAGCGGAGACCCAGTACTTC. The encoded protein is CASSPGLAETQYF.